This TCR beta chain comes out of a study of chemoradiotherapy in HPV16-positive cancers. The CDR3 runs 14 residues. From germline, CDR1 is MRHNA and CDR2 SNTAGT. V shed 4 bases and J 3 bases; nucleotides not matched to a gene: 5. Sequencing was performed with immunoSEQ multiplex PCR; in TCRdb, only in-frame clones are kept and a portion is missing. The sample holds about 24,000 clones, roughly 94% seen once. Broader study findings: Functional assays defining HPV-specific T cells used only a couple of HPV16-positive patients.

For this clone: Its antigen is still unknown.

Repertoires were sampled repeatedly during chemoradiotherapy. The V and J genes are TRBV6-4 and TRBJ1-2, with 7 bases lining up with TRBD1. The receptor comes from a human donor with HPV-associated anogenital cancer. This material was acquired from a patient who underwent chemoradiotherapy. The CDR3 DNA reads TGTGCCAGCAGTGGTGGGACAGAGGACTATGGCTACACCTTC. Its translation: CASSGGTEDYGYTF.